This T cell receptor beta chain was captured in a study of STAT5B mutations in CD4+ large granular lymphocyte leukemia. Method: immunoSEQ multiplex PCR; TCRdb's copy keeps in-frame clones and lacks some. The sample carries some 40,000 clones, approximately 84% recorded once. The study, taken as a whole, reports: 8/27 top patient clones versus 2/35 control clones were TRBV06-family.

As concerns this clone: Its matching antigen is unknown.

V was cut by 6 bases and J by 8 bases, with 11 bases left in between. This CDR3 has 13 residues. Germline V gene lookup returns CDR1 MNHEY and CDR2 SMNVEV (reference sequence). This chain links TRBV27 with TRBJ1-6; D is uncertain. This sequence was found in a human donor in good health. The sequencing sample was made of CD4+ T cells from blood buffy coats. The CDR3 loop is CASSPTRDSPLHF. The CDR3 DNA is TGTGCCAGCAGCCCGACGCGGGATTCACCCCTCCACTTT.